This TCR beta chain was sequenced in a study of EBV T-cell therapy then PD-1 blockade in nasopharyngeal carcinoma. Here immunoSEQ multiplex PCR was the method, and the copy in TCRdb shows in-frame clones only, minus some. In the table there are more than 11,000 clones, 84% of which are singletons. Per the germline V gene, CDR1 is SGHTA and CDR2 is FQGNSA. CDR3 length equals 15 residues. The junction had 4 bases not matched to a gene; V was cut back by 0 bases and J by 5 bases. Treatment noted: AdE1-LMPpoly-expanded autologous EBV-specific T-cell therapy followed by anti-PD-1 nivolumab. A remark on this clone: Antigen: not known.

This TCR was sampled from a man aged 40-49 years with nasopharyngeal carcinoma. The chain links TRBV7-2 to TRBJ1-1; 9 positions match TRBD1. The material was CD8+ T cells from blood, obtained around day 100 from a patient whose treatment included autologous EBV-specific T cells and nivolumab. The CDR3 nucleotides are TGTGCCAGCAGCTTAGCGGGACAGGGAAGGACTGAAGCTTTCTTT. This translates into CASSLAGQGRTEAFF.